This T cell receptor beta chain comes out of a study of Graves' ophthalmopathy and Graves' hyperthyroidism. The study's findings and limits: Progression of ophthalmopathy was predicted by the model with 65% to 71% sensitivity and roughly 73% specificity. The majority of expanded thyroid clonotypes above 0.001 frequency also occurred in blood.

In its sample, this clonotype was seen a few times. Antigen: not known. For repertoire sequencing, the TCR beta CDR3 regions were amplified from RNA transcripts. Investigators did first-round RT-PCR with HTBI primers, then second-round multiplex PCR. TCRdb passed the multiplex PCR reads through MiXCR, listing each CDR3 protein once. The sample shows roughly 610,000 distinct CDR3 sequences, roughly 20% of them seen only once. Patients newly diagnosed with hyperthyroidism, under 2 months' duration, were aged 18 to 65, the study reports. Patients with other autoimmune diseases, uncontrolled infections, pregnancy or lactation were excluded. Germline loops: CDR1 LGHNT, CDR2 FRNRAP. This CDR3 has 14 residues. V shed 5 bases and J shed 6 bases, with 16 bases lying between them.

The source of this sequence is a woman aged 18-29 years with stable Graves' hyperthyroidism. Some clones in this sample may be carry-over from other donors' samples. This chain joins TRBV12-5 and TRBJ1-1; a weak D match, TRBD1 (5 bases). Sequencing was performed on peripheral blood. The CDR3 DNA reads TGTGCTAGTGGTACTTCCAGGGATGTCGCTGAAGCTTTCTTT. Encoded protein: CASGTSRDVAEAFF.